These T cell receptor beta chains were read from a single sample in a study of T-cell reconstitution after alpha-beta-depleted transplantation in children. TCRdb re-analysed the PCR reads in MiXCR, keeping a single row per CDR3 protein. The sample has roughly 100,000 distinct CDR3 sequences, 7% to 8% seen once. The input for sequencing was PBMCs, taken before TCRalphabeta/CD19-depleted stem cell transplant. The receptors were gathered from a boy between 2 and 15 years old with acute lymphoblastic leukemia, due to receive a stem cell transplant. The CDR3 runs from the conserved cysteine through the conserved F or W. Each record gives: V gene, D gene, J gene, clone size, CDR3 DNA, CDR3 protein. A D gene is named only where the DNA matches it firmly. The size entry is marked missing in some rows and otherwise reads once, few, many or a size class.

v_call: TRBV12-3/TRBV12-4
d_call: -
j_call: TRBJ2-6
clone_size: many
cdr3_nt: TGTGCCAGCAGTTTACCAACCTCTGGGGCCAACGTCCTGACTTTC
cdr3_aa: CASSLPTSGANVLTF

v_call: TRBV20-1
d_call: -
j_call: TRBJ1-1
clone_size: many
cdr3_nt: TGCAGTGTTCCGGAGGGGGGCACTGAAGCTTTCTTT
cdr3_aa: CSVPEGGTEAFF

v_call: TRBV5-1
d_call: -
j_call: TRBJ1-1
clone_size: -
cdr3_nt: TGCGCCAGCAGCTTGGCTCAACTCGCTGAAGCTTTCTTT
cdr3_aa: CASSLAQLAEAFF

v_call: TRBV11-2
d_call: TRBD1
j_call: TRBJ2-3
clone_size: many
cdr3_nt: TGTGCCAGCAGCCCCCGGGACAGGGGCTCGGATACGCAGTATTTT
cdr3_aa: CASSPRDRGSDTQYF

v_call: TRBV7-9
d_call: -
j_call: TRBJ1-1
clone_size: few
cdr3_nt: TGTGCCAGCAGCTCCAAGGTGTGGAGGGGAAACACTGAAGCTTTCTTT
cdr3_aa: CASSSKVWRGNTEAFF

v_call: TRBV20-1
d_call: -
j_call: TRBJ2-3
clone_size: -
cdr3_nt: TGCAGTGAGAGGGTCGTTAGTACAGATAAGCAGTATTTT
cdr3_aa: CSERVVSTDKQYF

v_call: TRBV5-1
d_call: TRBD2
j_call: TRBJ2-3
clone_size: many
cdr3_nt: TGCGCCAGCAGCAAAGGGACTAGCGGGGGAGTACTTCTCACAGATACGCAGTATTTT
cdr3_aa: CASSKGTSGGVLLTDTQYF

v_call: TRBV12-3/TRBV12-4
d_call: TRBD1
j_call: TRBJ1-5
clone_size: few
cdr3_nt: TGTGCCAGCAGTGACAGGGGACCCAGACAGCCCCAGCATTTT
cdr3_aa: CASSDRGPRQPQHF

v_call: TRBV5-5
d_call: -
j_call: TRBJ2-3
clone_size: many
cdr3_nt: TGTGCCAGCAGCCAGGGGTGGTGGACCACAGATACGCAGTATTTT
cdr3_aa: CASSQGWWTTDTQYF

v_call: TRBV11-2
d_call: TRBD1
j_call: TRBJ1-5
clone_size: few
cdr3_nt: TGTGCCAGCAGCCTGGGACAGGGGGCCGAGCAGCCCCAGCATTTT
cdr3_aa: CASSLGQGAEQPQHF

v_call: TRBV7-2
d_call: -
j_call: TRBJ2-7
clone_size: many
cdr3_nt: TGTGCCAGCAGCTTAGACAGGACCTACGAGCAGTACTTC
cdr3_aa: CASSLDRTYEQYF

v_call: TRBV27
d_call: TRBD1
j_call: TRBJ1-4
clone_size: -
cdr3_nt: TGTGCCAGCAGTTTATTGATCGGGACAGGGAGGACCGGAGATGAAAAACTGTTTTTT
cdr3_aa: CASSLLIGTGRTGDEKLFF

v_call: TRBV10-3
d_call: TRBD1
j_call: TRBJ1-1
clone_size: -
cdr3_nt: TGTGCCATCAGTGACCCAGACAGGGGAGGTCCTGAAGCTTTCTTT
cdr3_aa: CAISDPDRGGPEAFF

v_call: TRBV2
d_call: -
j_call: TRBJ2-7
clone_size: few
cdr3_nt: TGTGCCAGCAGCGGGGACCCGTCCTACGAGCAGTACTTC
cdr3_aa: CASSGDPSYEQYF